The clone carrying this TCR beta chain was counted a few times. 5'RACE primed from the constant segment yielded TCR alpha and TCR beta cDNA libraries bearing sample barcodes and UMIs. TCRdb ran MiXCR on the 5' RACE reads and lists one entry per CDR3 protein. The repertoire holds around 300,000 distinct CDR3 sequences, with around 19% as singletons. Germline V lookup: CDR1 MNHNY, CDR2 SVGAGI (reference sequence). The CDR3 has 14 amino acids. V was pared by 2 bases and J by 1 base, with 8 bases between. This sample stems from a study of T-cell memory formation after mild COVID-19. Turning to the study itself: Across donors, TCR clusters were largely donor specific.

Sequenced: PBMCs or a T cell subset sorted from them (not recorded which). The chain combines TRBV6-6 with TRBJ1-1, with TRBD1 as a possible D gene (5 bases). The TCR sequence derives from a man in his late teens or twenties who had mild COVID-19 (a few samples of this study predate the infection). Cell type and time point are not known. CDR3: CASSYDDRNTEAFF. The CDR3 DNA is TGTGCCAGCAGTTACGATGACAGGAACACTGAAGCTTTCTTT.